The 5 T cell receptor beta chains below were found in one sample sequenced in a study of blood T cell repertoires in COVID-19. Clones were read by immunoSEQ multiplex PCR, and TCRdb kept only the in-frame ones, dropping some. This sample has 270,000 or so clones; roughly 86% occur once, and the top ten carry about 2.7%. The sequenced material came from PBMCs or T cells enriched from blood (not recorded which). Source of these receptors: a woman aged 18-35 years who had recovered from COVID-19.

The DNA of the CDR3 is TGCGCCAGCAGCTTGTTGGGAGGAGGTCAGCCCCAGCATTTT. Amino acids: CASSLLGGGQPQHF. The chain joins TRBV5-1 to TRBJ1-5; no clear D. CDR3 size: 14 residues. Looked up from germline, CDR1 is SGHRS and CDR2 is YFSETQ. V shed 1 base and J shed 6 bases, with 11 bases lying between them.

This chain uses TRBV30 with TRBJ1-2; possibly TRBD1 for D (6 bases). V was clipped by 0 bases and J by 7 bases, with 6 bases between them. The CDR3 spans 11 residues. Germline V gene lookup returns CDR1 GTSNPN and CDR2 SVGIG (reference sequence). The CDR3 reads CAWSVGGGYTF. The CDR3 DNA reads TGTGCCTGGAGTGTAGGGGGTGGCTACACCTTC.

The genes are TRBV29-1 and TRBJ1-1; 8 positions agree with TRBD1. The V and J ends lost 6 bases and 7 bases, in that order; junction bases with no gene match: 7. The germline V gene has CDR1 SQVTM and CDR2 ANQGSEA. The CDR3 length is 12 residues. CDR3 in amino acids: CSVQMTGDEAFF. In DNA, the CDR3 is TGCAGCGTCCAGATGACAGGGGATGAAGCTTTCTTT.

The chain recombines TRBV6-5 with TRBJ1-5, with D hard to call. Germline-derived CDR1 and CDR2 are MNHEY and SVGAGI. V shed 6 bases and J shed 4 bases, with 7 bases lying between them. The CDR3 contains 12 residues. CDR3 protein: CASSPGNQPQHF. CDR3 DNA: TGTGCCAGCAGCCCAGGAAATCAGCCCCAGCATTTT.

This clone was counted a single time. The CDR3 loop reads CASSPQLAGGSQETQYF. DNA for the CDR3: TGCGCCAGCAGCCCACAACTAGCGGGAGGGAGCCAAGAGACCCAGTACTTC. The chain links TRBV5-1 to TRBJ2-5, with 13 bases aligning to TRBD2. There are 17 residues in the CDR3. Unmatched junction bases numbered 7, after V lost 4 bases and J lost 1 base. CDR1 is SGHRS and CDR2 is YFSETQ in the germline V gene.